This T cell receptor (beta chain) derives from a study of a mutant IDH1 vaccine in newly diagnosed glioma. Turning to the study itself: Patients under treatment included about 60% males and about 40% females and had a mean age of about 37 years.

Time point denoted: baseline, week 1 (first vaccination visit). Treatment given: pre-vaccination baseline after standard-of-care therapy. Profiling relied on immunoSEQ multiplex PCR, and the TCRdb table lists in-frame clones only, not all of them. This sample has around 53,000 clones, with just over 85% found just once. CDR1 and CDR2 from the germline V gene are LGHNA and YNFKEQ. V was shortened by 3 bases and J by 4 bases, with 10 bases between the two germline ends. The CDR3 covers 14 residues. The chain combines TRBV4-2 with TRBJ2-1; the D gene is possibly TRBD1 (6 bases). The sequence was obtained from a man aged 35 to 55 with glioma. Sequenced material: PBMCs, taken from a glioma patient treated with radiotherapy, temozolomide or both. CDR3 bases: TGTGCCAGCAGCCACCAAGGACAGTACAATGAGCAGTTCTTC. This encodes CASSHQGQYNEQFF.